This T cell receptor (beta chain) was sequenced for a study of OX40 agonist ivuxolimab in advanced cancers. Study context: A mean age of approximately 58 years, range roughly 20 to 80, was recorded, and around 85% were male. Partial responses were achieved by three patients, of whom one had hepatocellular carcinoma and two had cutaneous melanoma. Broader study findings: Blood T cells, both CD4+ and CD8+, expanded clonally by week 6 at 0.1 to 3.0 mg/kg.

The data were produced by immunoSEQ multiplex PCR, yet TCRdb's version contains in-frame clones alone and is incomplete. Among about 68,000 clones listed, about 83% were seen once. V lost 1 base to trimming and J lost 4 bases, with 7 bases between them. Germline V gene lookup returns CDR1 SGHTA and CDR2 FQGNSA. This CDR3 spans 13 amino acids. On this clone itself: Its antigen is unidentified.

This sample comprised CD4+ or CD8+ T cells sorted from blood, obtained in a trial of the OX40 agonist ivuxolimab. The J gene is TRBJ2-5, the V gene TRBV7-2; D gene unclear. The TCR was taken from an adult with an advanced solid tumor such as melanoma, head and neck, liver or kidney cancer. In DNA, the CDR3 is TGTGCCAGCAGCTTAGGACTCTTAGAGACCCAGTACTTC. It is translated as CASSLGLLETQYF.